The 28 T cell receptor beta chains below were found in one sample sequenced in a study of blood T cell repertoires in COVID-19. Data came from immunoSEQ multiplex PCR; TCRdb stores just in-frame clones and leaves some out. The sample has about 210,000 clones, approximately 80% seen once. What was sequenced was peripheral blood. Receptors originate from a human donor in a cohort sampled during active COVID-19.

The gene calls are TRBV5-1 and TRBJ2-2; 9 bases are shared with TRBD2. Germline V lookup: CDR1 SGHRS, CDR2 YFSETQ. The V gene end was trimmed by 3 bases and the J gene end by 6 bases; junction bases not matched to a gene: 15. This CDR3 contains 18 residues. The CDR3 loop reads CASSWDLTRGGDSGELFF. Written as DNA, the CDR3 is TGCGCCAGCAGCTGGGACCTGACTCGCGGGGGGGACTCCGGGGAGCTGTTTTTT.

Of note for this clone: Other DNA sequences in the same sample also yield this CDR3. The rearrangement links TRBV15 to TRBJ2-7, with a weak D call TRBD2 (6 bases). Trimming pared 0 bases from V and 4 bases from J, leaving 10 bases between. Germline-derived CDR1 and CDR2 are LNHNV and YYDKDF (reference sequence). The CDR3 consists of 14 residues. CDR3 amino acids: CATSRERGGYEQYF. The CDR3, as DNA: TGTGCCACCAGCAGAGAGCGGGGAGGATACGAGCAGTACTTC.

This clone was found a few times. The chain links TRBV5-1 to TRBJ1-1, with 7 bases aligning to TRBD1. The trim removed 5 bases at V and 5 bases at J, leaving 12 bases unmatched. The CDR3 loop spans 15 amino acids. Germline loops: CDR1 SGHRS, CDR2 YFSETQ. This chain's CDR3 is CASSGSGQVRTEAFF. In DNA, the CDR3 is TGCGCCAGCAGTGGAAGTGGACAGGTGCGAACTGAAGCTTTCTTT. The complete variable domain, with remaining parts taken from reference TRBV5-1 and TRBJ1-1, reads KAGVTQTPRYLIKTRGQQVTLSCSPISGHRSVSWYQQTPGQGLQFLFEYFSETQRNKGNFPGRFSGRQFSNSRSEMNVSTLELGDSALYLCASSGSGQVRTEAFFGQGTRLTVV.

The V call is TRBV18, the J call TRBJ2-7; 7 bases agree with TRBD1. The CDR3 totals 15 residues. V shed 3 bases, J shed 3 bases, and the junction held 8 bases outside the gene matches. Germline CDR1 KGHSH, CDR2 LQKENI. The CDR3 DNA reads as TGTGCCAGCTCACCCCGGCCGGGACAGAGCTACGAGCAGTACTTC. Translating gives CASSPRPGQSYEQYF.

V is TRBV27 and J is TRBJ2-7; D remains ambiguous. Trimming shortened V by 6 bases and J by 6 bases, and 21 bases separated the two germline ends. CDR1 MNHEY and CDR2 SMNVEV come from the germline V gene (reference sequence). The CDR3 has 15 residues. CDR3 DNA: TGTGCCAGCAGCCCTGGATCCGGCCTAGTTCTCGAGCAGTACTTC. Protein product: CASSPGSGLVLEQYF.

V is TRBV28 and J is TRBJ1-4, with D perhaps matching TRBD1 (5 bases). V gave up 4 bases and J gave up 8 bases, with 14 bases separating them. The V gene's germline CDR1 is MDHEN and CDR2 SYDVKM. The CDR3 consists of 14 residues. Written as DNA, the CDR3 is TGTGCCAGCAGTTATAAGTTGGGGGGGGAAAAACTGTTTTTT. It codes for CASSYKLGGEKLFF.

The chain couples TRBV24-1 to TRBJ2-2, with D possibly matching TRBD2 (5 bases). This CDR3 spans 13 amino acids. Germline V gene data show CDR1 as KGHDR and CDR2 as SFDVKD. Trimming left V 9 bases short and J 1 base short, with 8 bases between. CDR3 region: CATSSMNTGELFF. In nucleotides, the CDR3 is TGTGCCACCTCTAGCATGAACACCGGGGAGCTGTTTTTT.

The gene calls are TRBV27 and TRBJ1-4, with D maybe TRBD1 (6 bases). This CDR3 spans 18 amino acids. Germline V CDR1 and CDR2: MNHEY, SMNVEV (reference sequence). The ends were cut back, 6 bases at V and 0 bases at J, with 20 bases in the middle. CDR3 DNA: TGTGCCAGCAGCCTTATGCCATACAGGGCCGCAACTAATGAAAAACTGTTTTTT. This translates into CASSLMPYRAATNEKLFF.

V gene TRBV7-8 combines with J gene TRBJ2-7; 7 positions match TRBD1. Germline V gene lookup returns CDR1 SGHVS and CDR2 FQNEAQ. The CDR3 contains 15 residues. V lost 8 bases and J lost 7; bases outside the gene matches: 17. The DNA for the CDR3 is TGTGCCAGCTCGCTACCCGGACAGGAGGCAGAAGAGCAGTACTTC. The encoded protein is CASSLPGQEAEEQYF.

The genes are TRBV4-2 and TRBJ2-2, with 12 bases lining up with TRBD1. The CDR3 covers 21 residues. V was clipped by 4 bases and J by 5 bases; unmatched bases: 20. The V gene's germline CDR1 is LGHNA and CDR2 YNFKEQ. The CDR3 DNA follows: TGTGCCAGCAGCCGGCGGGGACAGGGGGCTGTAGCGGGAGTGGGGACCGGGGAGCTGTTTTTT. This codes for CASSRRGQGAVAGVGTGELFF.

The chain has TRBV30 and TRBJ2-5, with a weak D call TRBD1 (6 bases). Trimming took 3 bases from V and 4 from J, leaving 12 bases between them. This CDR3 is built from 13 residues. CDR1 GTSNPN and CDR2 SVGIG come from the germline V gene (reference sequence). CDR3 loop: CAWSMGAGETQYF. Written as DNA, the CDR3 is TGTGCCTGGAGCATGGGGGCGGGAGAGACCCAGTACTTC.

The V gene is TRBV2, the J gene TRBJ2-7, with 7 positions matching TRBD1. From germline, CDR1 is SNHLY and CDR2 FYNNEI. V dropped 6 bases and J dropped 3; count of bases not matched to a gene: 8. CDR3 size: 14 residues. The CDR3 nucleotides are TGTGCCAGCAGAAAGGGGGCAGGGGGCTACGAGCAGTACTTC. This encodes CASRKGAGGYEQYF.

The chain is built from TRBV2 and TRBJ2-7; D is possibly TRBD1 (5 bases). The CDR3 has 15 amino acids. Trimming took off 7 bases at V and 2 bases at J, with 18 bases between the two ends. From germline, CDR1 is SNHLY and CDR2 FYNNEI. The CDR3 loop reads CASTLLRTTAYEQYF. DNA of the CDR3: TGTGCCAGCACCCTCCTGAGGACAACAGCCTACGAGCAGTACTTC.

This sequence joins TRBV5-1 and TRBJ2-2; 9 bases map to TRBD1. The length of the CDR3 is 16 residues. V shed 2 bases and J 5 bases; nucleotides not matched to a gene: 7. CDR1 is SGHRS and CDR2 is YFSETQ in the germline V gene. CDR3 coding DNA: TGCGCCAGCAGCTTAACAGGGGGCATCGAGACCGGGGAGCTGTTTTTT. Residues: CASSLTGGIETGELFF.

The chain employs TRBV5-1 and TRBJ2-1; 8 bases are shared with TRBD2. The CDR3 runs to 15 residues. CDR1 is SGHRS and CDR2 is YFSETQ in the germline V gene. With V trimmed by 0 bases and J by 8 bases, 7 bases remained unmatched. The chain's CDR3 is CASSLAPGLEDEQFF. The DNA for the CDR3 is TGCGCCAGCAGCTTGGCCCCGGGACTAGAAGATGAGCAGTTCTTC.

CDR3 protein: CASSPAQGAPLTTEAFF. As DNA, the CDR3 is TGTGCCAGCAGCCCCGCACAGGGTGCCCCCTTGACCACTGAAGCTTTCTTT. This chain joins TRBV3-1 (or the pseudogene TRBV3-2) and TRBJ1-1, with a possible D match to TRBD1 (6 bases). Germline values: CDR1 LGHDT, CDR2 YNNKEL (reference sequence). This CDR3 has 17 residues. Trimming took 4 bases from V and 4 from J, leaving 22 bases between them.

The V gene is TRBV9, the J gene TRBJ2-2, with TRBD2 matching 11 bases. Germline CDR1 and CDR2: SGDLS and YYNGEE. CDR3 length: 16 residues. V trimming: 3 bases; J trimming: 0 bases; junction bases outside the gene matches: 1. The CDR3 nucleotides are TGTGCCAGCAGCGGGGGACTAGCGGCGAACACCGGGGAGCTGTTTTTT. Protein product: CASSGGLAANTGELFF.

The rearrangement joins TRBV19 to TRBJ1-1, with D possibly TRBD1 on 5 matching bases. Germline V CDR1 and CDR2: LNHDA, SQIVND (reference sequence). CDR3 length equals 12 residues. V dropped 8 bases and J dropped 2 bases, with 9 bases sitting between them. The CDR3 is CASFRVNTEAFF. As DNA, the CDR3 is TGTGCCAGTTTCAGGGTAAACACTGAAGCTTTCTTT.

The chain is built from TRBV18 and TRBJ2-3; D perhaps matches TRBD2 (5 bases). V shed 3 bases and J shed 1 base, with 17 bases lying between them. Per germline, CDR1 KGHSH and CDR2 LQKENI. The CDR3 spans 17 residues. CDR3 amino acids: CASSPELRGGGTDTQYF. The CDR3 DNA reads TGTGCCAGCTCACCGGAGCTTAGAGGAGGCGGCACAGATACGCAGTATTTT. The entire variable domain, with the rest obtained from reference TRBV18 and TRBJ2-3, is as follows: NAGVMQNPRHLVRRRGQEARLRCSPMKGHSHVYWYRQLPEEGLKFMVYLQKENIIDESGMPKERFSAEFPKEGPSILRIQQVVRGDSAAYFCASSPELRGGGTDTQYFGPGTRLTVL.

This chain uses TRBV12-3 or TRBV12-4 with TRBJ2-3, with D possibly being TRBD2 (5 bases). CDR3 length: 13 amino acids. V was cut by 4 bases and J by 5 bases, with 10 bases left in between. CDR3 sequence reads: CASSSLRGDTQYF. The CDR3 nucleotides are TGTGCCAGCAGTTCGCTCCGGGGAGATACGCAGTATTTT.

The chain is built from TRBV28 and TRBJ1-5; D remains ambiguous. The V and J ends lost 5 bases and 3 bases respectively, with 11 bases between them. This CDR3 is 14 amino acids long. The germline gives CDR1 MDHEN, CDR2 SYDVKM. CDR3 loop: CASSNHSPNQPQHF. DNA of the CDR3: TGTGCCAGCAGTAATCACAGCCCCAATCAGCCCCAGCATTTT.

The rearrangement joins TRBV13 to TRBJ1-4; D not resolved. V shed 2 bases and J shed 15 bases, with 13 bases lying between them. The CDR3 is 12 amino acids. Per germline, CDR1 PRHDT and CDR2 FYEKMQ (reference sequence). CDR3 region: CASSLSGGLVFF. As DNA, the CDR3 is TGTGCCAGCAGCTTATCGGGCGGACTTGTGTTTTTT. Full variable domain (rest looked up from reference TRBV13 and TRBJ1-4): AAGVIQSPRHLIKEKRETATLKCYPIPRHDTVYWYQQGPGQDPQFLISFYEKMQSDKGSIPDRFSAQQFSDYHSELNMSSLELGDSALYFCASSLSGGLVFFGSGTQLSVL.

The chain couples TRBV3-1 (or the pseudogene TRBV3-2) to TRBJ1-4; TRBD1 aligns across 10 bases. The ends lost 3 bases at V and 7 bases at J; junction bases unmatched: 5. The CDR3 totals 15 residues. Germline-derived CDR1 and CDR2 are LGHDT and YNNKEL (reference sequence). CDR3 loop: CASSQFRDRGEKLFF. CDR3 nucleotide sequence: TGTGCCAGCAGCCAGTTCCGGGACAGGGGTGAAAAACTGTTTTTT.

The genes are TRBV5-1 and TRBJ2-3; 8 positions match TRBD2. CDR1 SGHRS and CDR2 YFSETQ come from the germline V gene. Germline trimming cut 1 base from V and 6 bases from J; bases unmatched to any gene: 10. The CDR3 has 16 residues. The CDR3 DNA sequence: TGCGCCAGCAGCTTGAATCCAGCGGGAGACGGTGATACGCAGTATTTT. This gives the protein CASSLNPAGDGDTQYF.

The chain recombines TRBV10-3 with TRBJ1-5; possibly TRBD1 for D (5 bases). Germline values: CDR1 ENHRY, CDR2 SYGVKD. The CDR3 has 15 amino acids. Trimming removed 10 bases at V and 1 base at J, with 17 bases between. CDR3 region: CATGLGGESNQPQHF. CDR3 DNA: TGTGCCACAGGGTTGGGGGGAGAGAGCAATCAGCCCCAGCATTTT.

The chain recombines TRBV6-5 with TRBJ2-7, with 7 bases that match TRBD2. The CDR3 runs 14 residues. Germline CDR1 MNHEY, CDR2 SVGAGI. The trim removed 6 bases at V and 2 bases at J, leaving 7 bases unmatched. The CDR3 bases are TGTGCCAGCAGGTTAGCGGGTCCAACCTACGAGCAGTACTTC. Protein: CASRLAGPTYEQYF.

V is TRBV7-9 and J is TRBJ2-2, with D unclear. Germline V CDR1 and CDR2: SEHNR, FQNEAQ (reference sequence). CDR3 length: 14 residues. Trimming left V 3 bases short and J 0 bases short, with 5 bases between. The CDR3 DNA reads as TGTGCCAGCAGCTTCCGGGCGAACACCGGGGAGCTGTTTTTT. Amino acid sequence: CASSFRANTGELFF. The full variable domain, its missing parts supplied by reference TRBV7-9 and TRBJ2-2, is DTGVSQNPRHKITKRGQNVTFRCDPISEHNRLYWYRQTLGQGPEFLTYFQNEAQLEKSRLLSDRFSAERPKGSFSTLEIQRTEQGDSAMYLCASSFRANTGELFFGEGSRLTVL.

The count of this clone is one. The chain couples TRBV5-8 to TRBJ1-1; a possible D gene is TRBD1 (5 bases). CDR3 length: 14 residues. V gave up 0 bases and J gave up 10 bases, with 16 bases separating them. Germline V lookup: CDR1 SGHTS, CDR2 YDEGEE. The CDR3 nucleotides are TGTGCCAGCAGCTTGGAATGGTCAGGGAGGTTAGCTTTCTTT. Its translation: CASSLEWSGRLAFF.